These 28 T cell receptor beta chains share one sample of origin, sequenced in a study of blood T cells in healthy people across ages. Next came a second PCR, run for about 7 to 12 cycles, which used a sample-barcoded 5' primer along with a J-beta primer mix. TCRdb itself ran the 5' RACE reads through MiXCR, one entry per CDR3 protein. The top ten clones hold 50% to 65% of a sample with some 370,000 distinct CDR3 sequences, about half of them seen once. Material: blood. These receptors all come from a man between 60 and 75 years old in good health.

The chain couples TRBV27 to TRBJ2-5; 7 nucleotides match TRBD1. The J call may be incorrect, as the DNA end agrees better with TRBJ2-7. The CDR3 sequence is 16 residues long. Germline-derived CDR1 and CDR2 are MNHEY and SMNVEV (reference sequence). The CDR3 region has the DNA TGTGCCAGCAGACAAGGGGGCAGCCCTGAGGACCACGAGCAGTACTTC. It is translated as CASRQGGSPEDHEQYF.

This rearrangement joins TRBV10-2 to TRBJ2-4; 9 bases align to TRBD1. The assigned J gene may be wrong: the sequence end matches TRBJ2-7 better. Germline CDR1 and CDR2: WSHSY and SAAADI. This CDR3 region has 14 residues. The CDR3 DNA reads TGCGCCAGCAGTGGACAGGGGGTCACCTACGAGCAGTACTTC. Amino acids: CASSGQGVTYEQYF.

The rearrangement links TRBV7-8 to TRBJ2-5; 9 bases map to TRBD1. Trimming at V came to 5 bases and at J to 7 bases, leaving 8 bases not matched to a gene. Germline CDR1 SGHVS, CDR2 FQNEAQ. This CDR3 region has 14 residues. The CDR3 DNA reads as TGTGCCAGCAGCATACAGGGGGCGCAGGGGACCCAGTACTTC. Its protein is CASSIQGAQGTQYF.

This clonotype showed up just a few times. The rearrangement links TRBV4-2 to TRBJ2-5; TRBD2 aligns across 11 bases. CDR1 LGHNA and CDR2 YNFKEQ come from the germline V gene. The ends lost 1 base at V and 9 bases at J; junction bases unmatched: 4. This CDR3 has 14 residues. The CDR3 region has the DNA TGTGCCAGCAGCCAAGCGGGACTAGCGGAGCCCCAGTACTTC. Residues: CASSQAGLAEPQYF.

The V call is TRBV6-2 or TRBV6-3, the J call TRBJ2-1; the D is unclear. The CDR3 covers 11 residues. Germline V gives CDR1 MNHEY, CDR2 SVGEGT. Between the trimmed V and J ends, which lost 7 bases and 8 bases, there was a span of 9 bases. The CDR3 nucleotides read TGTGCCAGCACCCGAAAGTATGAGCAGTTCTTC. This sequence encodes CASTRKYEQFF.

This clonotype was counted at least ten times. V and J are TRBV7-2 and TRBJ2-1; 7 bases map to TRBD1. CDR1 and CDR2 (germline): SGHTA, FQGNSA. The CDR3 consists of 17 residues. The V and J ends lost 1 base and 4 bases, in that order; junction bases with no gene match: 10. The DNA of the CDR3 is TGTGCCAGCAGCTTAGAGAGGCCCCGGGACAGTTACAATGAGCAGTTCTTC. It encodes CASSLERPRDSYNEQFF.

The sample holds a few counts of this clonotype. The chain has TRBV12-3 or TRBV12-4 and TRBJ2-5, with a tentative D call TRBD2 (6 bases). This CDR3 has 11 amino acids. V lost 6 bases to trimming and J lost 7 bases, with 9 bases between them. The CDR3 DNA reads as TGTGCCAGCAGGGGGGGAGGGACCCAGTACTTC. Translated: CASRGGGTQYF.

This clonotype was picked up many times. The V call is TRBV10-3, the J call TRBJ2-3, with D possibly called TRBD1 or TRBD2 (5 bases each). The V end lost 6 bases, the J end lost 3 bases, and 22 bases lay between the germline ends. Germline CDR1 and CDR2: ENHRY and SYGVKD. The CDR3 covers 17 residues. The CDR3 reads CAIRGHLAGVGTDTQYF. The CDR3 nucleotides are TGTGCCATCAGGGGGCACCTAGCCGGAGTGGGTACAGATACGCAGTATTTT.

The rearrangement uses TRBV6-2 or TRBV6-3 and TRBJ1-1; the D gene is possibly TRBD1 (5 bases). The V and J ends lost 6 bases and 0 bases respectively, with 17 bases between them. The CDR3 contains 16 residues. Germline values: CDR1 MNHEY, CDR2 SVGEGT. In DNA, the CDR3 is TGTGCCAGCAGCAGGCCTTCGACAGCCATGAACACTGAAGCTTTCTTT. It translates to CASSRPSTAMNTEAFF.

Many counts were recorded for this clonotype. CDR3 sequence (DNA): TGTGCCAGCAGCCCGGACTCTCAAAAGTACGAGCAGTACTTC. This encodes CASSPDSQKYEQYF. The V call is TRBV13, the J call TRBJ2-7; a weak D match, TRBD2 (5 bases). V was clipped by 5 bases and J by 4 bases, with 15 bases between them. Germline CDR1 reads PRHDT; CDR2 reads FYEKMQ (reference sequence). The CDR3 runs to 14 residues.

This clonotype showed up just a few times. The chain uses TRBV20-1 and TRBJ2-5; tentatively, D is TRBD2 (6 bases). Deletions cut 1 base from V and 2 bases from J, with 11 bases between. This CDR3 has 14 residues. The germline V gene has CDR1 DFQATT and CDR2 SNEGSKA (reference sequence). Here the CDR3 DNA reads TGCAGTGCTAGAGCTCGGGGGAGGCAAGAGACCCAGTACTTC. This codes for CSARARGRQETQYF.

The V and J genes are TRBV6-1 and TRBJ2-1; TRBD2 aligns across 10 bases. V dropped 4 bases and J dropped 8; count of bases not matched to a gene: 8. The CDR3 runs 15 residues. The V gene's germline CDR1 is MNHNS and CDR2 SASEGT. Here the CDR3 DNA reads TGTGCCAGCAGTGGTGGTAGCGGGGGGATGGATGAGCAGTTCTTC. Encoded protein: CASSGGSGGMDEQFF.

This clonotype was found many times. J is TRBJ1-2 and V is TRBV5-5, with unresolved D. Trimming stripped 0 bases from V and 4 bases from J, with 7 bases between. The CDR3 has 13 amino acids. CDR1 SGHKS and CDR2 YYEKEE come from the germline V gene (reference sequence). The CDR3 is CASSLDSTYGYTF. CDR3 nucleotide sequence: TGTGCCAGCAGCTTGGACAGTACCTATGGCTACACCTTC.

Comments on this clonotype: Germline is not matched at one junction end, which may reflect a read error. V is TRBV6-6 and J is TRBJ2-1; 11 positions agree with TRBD2. The CDR3 consists of 15 residues. Germline loops: CDR1 MNHNY, CDR2 SVGAGI (reference sequence). CDR3 sequence reads: CAGRLLAGACNEQFF. The CDR3 DNA follows: TGTGCCGGCAGACTACTAGCGGGAGCCTGCAATGAGCAGTTCTTC.

This clonotype was counted between two and nine times. This chain links TRBV27 with TRBJ2-7; D might be TRBD1 or TRBD2, each matching 5 bases. Trimming pared 8 bases from V and 10 bases from J, leaving 15 bases between. The CDR3 totals 11 residues. CDR1 is MNHEY, CDR2 SMNVEV, per germline (reference sequence). CDR3 sequence reads: CASYRDHHQYF. The CDR3, as DNA: TGTGCCAGCTACCGGGACCACCATCAGTACTTC.

This clonotype has a count of ten or more. The V gene is TRBV7-2, the J gene TRBJ1-2; D unresolved. Trimming removed 5 bases at V and 3 bases at J, with 10 bases between. The CDR3 has 13 amino acids. Germline values: CDR1 SGHTA, CDR2 FQGNSA. The CDR3 sequence is CASSVGRDYGYTF. The DNA of the CDR3 is TGTGCCAGCAGCGTAGGCAGAGACTATGGCTACACCTTC. The complete variable domain, with remaining parts taken from reference TRBV7-2 and TRBJ1-2, reads GAGVSQSPSNKVTEKGKDVELRCDPISGHTALYWYRQSLGQGLEFLIYFQGNSAPDKSGLPSDRFSAERTGGSVSTLTIQRTQQEDSAVYLCASSVGRDYGYTFGSGTRLTVV.

The chain employs TRBV2 and TRBJ2-5; TRBD1 matches at 7 bases. With V trimmed by 8 bases and J by 4 bases, 10 bases remained unmatched. The V gene's germline CDR1 is SNHLY and CDR2 FYNNEI. The CDR3 consists of 14 residues. The CDR3 DNA is TGTGCCAGCTTGTCACAGGGGACGGTAGAGACCCAGTACTTC. As protein: CASLSQGTVETQYF.

The J gene is TRBJ2-7, the V gene TRBV11-2; 8 bases map to TRBD1. Trimming cost V 3 bases and J 6 bases; bases outside gene matches: 13. Germline assignment: CDR1 SGHAT and CDR2 FQNNGV. CDR3 size: 16 residues. The chain's CDR3 is CASSFPQGARVVEQYF. CDR3 DNA sequence: TGTGCCAGCAGCTTCCCTCAGGGGGCGAGAGTTGTCGAGCAGTACTTC.

The chain has TRBV7-2 and TRBJ1-2; 9 bases map to TRBD1. The CDR3 consists of 14 residues. CDR1 and CDR2 (germline): SGHTA, FQGNSA. V shed 10 bases and J 4 bases; nucleotides not matched to a gene: 10. CDR3 region: CAISLGQGVYGYTF. CDR3 coding DNA: TGTGCCATCTCCTTGGGACAGGGTGTCTATGGCTACACCTTC.

The sample holds a few counts of this clonotype. This chain links TRBV19 with TRBJ2-3; the D gene could be TRBD1 or TRBD2 (5 bases each). CDR3 length: 17 amino acids. V lost 10 bases, J lost 0 bases, and 23 bases lay in between. Germline loops: CDR1 LNHDA, CDR2 SQIVND (reference sequence). The CDR3 is CATTGTKITSSTDTQYF. The CDR3 DNA reads TGTGCCACCACCGGGACCAAAATAACATCGAGCACAGATACGCAGTATTTT.

The chain employs TRBV20-1 and TRBJ2-7; D is undetermined. This CDR3 contains 14 residues. Trimming stripped 1 base from V and 0 bases from J, with 10 bases between. Germline values: CDR1 DFQATT, CDR2 SNEGSKA (reference sequence). The CDR3 bases are TGCAGTGCTAGAGGTAGTCTTGGCTCCTACGAGCAGTACTTC. This codes for CSARGSLGSYEQYF.

This clonotype was seen a few times. DNA of the CDR3: TGTGCCAGCAGTTCCGCGGGCCCACAACATACGCAGTATTTT. It codes for CASSSAGPQHTQYF. The chain employs TRBV28 and TRBJ2-3; D is perhaps TRBD2 (5 bases). The CDR3 is 14 residues long. Germline V gene lookup returns CDR1 MDHEN and CDR2 SYDVKM. V lost 4 bases and J 7 bases, leaving 15 bases between the germline ends.

The chain carries TRBV10-3 and TRBJ2-5; unclear D gene. Germline CDR1 reads ENHRY; CDR2 reads SYGVKD. The CDR3 sequence is 13 residues long. V was trimmed by 5 bases and J by 2 bases, leaving 9 bases between them. CDR3 bases: TGTGCCATCAGTATTCAGGCACAAGAGACCCAGTACTTC. Translating gives CAISIQAQETQYF.

The V and J genes are TRBV7-2 and TRBJ2-5, with D perhaps TRBD2 (6 bases). Germline V gene lookup returns CDR1 SGHTA and CDR2 FQGNSA. The CDR3 spans 15 residues. Trimming took 1 base from V and 0 from J, leaving 9 bases between them. The CDR3 DNA sequence: TGTGCCAGCAGCTTAGGCGGGGTAAACCAAGAGACCCAGTACTTC. It translates to CASSLGGVNQETQYF.

The chain uses TRBV9 and TRBJ2-1; 9 bases match TRBD2. The CDR3 has 19 amino acids. V dropped 4 bases and J dropped 1; count of bases not matched to a gene: 15. CDR1 is SGDLS, CDR2 YYNGEE, per germline. The CDR3 DNA reads as TGTGCCAGCAGCCCATTGACTAGCGGCCTTCCCGGTTCCTACAATGAGCAGTTCTTC. Translating gives CASSPLTSGLPGSYNEQFF.

This clonotype was found once. This chain connects TRBV20-1 to TRBJ2-1; a weak D match, TRBD1 (7 bases). The V gene lost 2 bases and the J gene lost 0 bases, with 14 bases spanning the gap. Germline V gives CDR1 DFQATT, CDR2 SNEGSKA (reference sequence). The CDR3 consists of 16 residues. The CDR3 DNA follows: TGCAGTGCTAGAATGGCAGGGGGGCACTCCTACAATGAGCAGTTCTTC. It is translated as CSARMAGGHSYNEQFF.

This clonotype was detected ten times or more. This chain links TRBV21-1 with TRBJ2-3; the table's D call, TRBD2, has no DNA check behind it. TRBV21-1 is a pseudogene segment. The CDR3 runs to 15 residues. Here the CDR3 DNA reads TGTGCCAGCAGCCCCAGAACAGCGGCCACAGATACGCAGTATTTT. This encodes CASSPRTAATDTQYF.

The rearrangement links TRBV5-1 to TRBJ2-3, with D unresolved. Per the germline V gene, CDR1 is SGHRS and CDR2 is YFSETQ. V was pared by 4 bases and J by 6 bases, with 9 bases between. This CDR3 region has 12 residues. In DNA form, the CDR3 reads TGCGCCAGCAGCCTGTTGCGGGATACGCAGTATTTT. Residues: CASSLLRDTQYF.